This TCR beta chain comes out of a study of STAT5B mutations in CD4+ large granular lymphocyte leukemia. Turning to the study itself: The CDR3 'QG' motif was associated with a particular HLA allele among healthy donors. Whole-study results and caveats: TRBV06-family usage was enriched in top patient clones (8/27) versus controls (2/35).

The repertoire was sequenced with immunoSEQ multiplex PCR; TCRdb's copy has only in-frame clones and lacks some. Here the sample spans about 40,000 clones, roughly 79% being singletons. This clone was found once. Its cognate antigen is unknown. V was clipped by 0 bases and J by 2 bases, with 10 bases between them. CDR1 is SEHNR and CDR2 is FQNEAQ in the germline V gene (reference sequence). This CDR3 is 15 amino acids long. This chain joins TRBV7-9 and TRBJ1-1; D uncertain. The receptor's source is a human donor in good health. The specimen sequenced was CD4+ T cells from blood buffy coats. The CDR3 protein is CASSLAAGGNTEAFF. The CDR3 DNA is TGTGCCAGCAGCTTAGCGGCAGGAGGCAACACTGAAGCTTTCTTT.